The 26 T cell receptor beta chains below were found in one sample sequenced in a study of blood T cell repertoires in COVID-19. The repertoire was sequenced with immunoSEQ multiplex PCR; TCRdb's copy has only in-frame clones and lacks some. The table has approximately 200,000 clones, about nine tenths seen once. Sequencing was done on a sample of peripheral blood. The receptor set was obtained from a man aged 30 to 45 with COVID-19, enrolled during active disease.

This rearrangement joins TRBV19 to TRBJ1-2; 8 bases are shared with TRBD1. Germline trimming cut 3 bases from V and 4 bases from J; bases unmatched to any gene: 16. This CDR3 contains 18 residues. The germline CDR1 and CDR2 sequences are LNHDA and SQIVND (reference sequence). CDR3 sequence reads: CASSILPTGGELGYGYTF. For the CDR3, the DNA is TGTGCCAGTAGTATCCTTCCTACAGGGGGAGAACTCGGCTATGGCTACACCTTC.

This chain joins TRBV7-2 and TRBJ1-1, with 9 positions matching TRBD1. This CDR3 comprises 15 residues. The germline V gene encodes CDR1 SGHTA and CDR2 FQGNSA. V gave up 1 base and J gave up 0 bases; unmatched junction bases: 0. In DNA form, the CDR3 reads TGTGCCAGCAGCTTAGACAGGGGGCTGAACACTGAAGCTTTCTTT. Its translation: CASSLDRGLNTEAFF.

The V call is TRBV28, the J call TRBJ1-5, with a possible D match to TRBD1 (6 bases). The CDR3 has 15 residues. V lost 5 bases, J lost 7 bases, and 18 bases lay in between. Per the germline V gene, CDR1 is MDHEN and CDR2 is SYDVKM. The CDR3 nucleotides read TGTGCCAGCAGTGACCCGACAGAAGGGGGACAGCCCCAGCATTTT. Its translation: CASSDPTEGGQPQHF.

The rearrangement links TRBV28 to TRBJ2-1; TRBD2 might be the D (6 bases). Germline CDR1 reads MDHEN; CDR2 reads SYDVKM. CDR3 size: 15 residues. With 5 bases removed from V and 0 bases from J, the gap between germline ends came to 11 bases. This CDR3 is CASSTRGSSYNEQFF. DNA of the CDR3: TGTGCCAGCAGTACTCGGGGGAGCTCCTACAATGAGCAGTTCTTC.

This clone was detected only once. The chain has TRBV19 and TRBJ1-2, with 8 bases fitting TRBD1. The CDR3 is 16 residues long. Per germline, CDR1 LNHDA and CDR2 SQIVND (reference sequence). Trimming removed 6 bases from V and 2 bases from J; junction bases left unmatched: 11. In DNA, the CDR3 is TGTGCCAGTAGGAAGGCAGGGGGCGATAAAAACTATGGCTACACCTTC. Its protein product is CASRKAGGDKNYGYTF.

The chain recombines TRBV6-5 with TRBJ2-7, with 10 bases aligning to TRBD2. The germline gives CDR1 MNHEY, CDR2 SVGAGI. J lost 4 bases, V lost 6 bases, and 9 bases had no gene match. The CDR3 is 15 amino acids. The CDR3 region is CASRPTGTSEYEQYF. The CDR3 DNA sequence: TGTGCCAGCAGACCTACCGGGACTAGCGAATACGAGCAGTACTTC.

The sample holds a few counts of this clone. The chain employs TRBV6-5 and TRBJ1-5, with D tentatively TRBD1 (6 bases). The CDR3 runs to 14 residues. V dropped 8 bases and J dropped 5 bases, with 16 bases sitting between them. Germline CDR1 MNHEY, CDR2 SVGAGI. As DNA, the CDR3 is TGTGCCAGCGCTCTGGGGGGGGCGCATCAGCCCCAGCATTTT. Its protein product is CASALGGAHQPQHF.

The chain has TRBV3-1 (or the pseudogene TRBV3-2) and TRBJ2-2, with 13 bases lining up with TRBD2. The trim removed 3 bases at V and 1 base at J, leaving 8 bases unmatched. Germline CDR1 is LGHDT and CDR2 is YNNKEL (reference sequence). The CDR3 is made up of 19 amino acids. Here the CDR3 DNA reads TGTGCCAGCAGCCACTTACTAGCGGGAGGGCCATTGAACACCGGGGAGCTGTTTTTT. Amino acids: CASSHLLAGGPLNTGELFF.

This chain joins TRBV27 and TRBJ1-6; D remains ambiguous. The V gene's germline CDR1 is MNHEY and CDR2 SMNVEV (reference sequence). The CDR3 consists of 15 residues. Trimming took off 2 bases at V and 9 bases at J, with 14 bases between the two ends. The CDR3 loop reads CASSLVSILGSPLHF. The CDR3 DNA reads TGTGCCAGCAGTTTAGTTTCAATACTAGGTTCACCCCTCCACTTT.

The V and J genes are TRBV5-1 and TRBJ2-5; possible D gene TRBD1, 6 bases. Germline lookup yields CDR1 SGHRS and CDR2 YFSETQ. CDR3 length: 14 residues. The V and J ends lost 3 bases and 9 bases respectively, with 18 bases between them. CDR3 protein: CASSSQGPPEAQYF. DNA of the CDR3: TGCGCCAGCAGCTCACAGGGACCCCCTGAGGCCCAGTACTTC.

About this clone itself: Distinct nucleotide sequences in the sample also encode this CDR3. This CDR3 is CASSLSGGNEQFF. CDR3 bases: TGTGCCAGCAGCCTATCAGGGGGCAATGAGCAGTTCTTC. The chain is built from TRBV7-3 and TRBJ2-1, with 7 nucleotides matching TRBD1. CDR1 SGHTA and CDR2 FQGTGA come from the germline V gene. V lost 5 bases, J lost 6 bases, and 4 bases stayed unmatched. The CDR3 consists of 13 residues.

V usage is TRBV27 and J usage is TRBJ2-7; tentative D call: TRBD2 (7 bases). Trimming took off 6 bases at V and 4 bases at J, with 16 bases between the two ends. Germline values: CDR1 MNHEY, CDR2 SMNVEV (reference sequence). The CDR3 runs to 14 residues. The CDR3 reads CASSLGGAVYEQYF. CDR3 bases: TGTGCCAGCAGCCTGGGGGGGGCAGTTTACGAGCAGTACTTC.

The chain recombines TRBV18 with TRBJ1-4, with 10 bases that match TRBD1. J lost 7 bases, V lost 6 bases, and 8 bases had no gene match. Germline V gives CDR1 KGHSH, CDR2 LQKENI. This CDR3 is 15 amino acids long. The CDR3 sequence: CASSRETGGFEKLFF. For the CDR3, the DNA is TGTGCCAGCTCCCGGGAGACAGGGGGCTTTGAAAAACTGTTTTTT.

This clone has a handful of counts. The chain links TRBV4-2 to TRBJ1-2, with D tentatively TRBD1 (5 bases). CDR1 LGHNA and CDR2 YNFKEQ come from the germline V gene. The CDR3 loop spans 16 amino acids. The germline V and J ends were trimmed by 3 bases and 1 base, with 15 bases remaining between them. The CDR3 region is CASSHPGGGYNYGYTF. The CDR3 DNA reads TGTGCCAGCAGCCACCCCGGGGGGGGATATAACTATGGCTACACCTTC.

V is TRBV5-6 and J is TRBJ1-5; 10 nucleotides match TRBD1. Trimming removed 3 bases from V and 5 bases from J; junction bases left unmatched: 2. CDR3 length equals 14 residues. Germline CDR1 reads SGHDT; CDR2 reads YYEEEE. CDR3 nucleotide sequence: TGTGCCAGCAGCTCGGACAGGGGGGATCAGCCCCAGCATTTT. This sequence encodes CASSSDRGDQPQHF.

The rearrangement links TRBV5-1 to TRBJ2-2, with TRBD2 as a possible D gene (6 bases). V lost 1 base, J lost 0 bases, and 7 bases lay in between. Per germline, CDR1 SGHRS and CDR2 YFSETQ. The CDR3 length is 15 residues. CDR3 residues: CASSLLASNTGELFF. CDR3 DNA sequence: TGCGCCAGCAGCTTGCTAGCGTCGAACACCGGGGAGCTGTTTTTT.

CDR3 nucleotides: TGTGCCAGCAGTCCACGGACAGGGTACTACGAGCAGTACTTC. This encodes CASSPRTGYYEQYF. The chain carries TRBV28 and TRBJ2-7; 8 positions agree with TRBD1. The germline V gene encodes CDR1 MDHEN and CDR2 SYDVKM. The trim removed 5 bases at V and 3 bases at J, leaving 6 bases unmatched. This CDR3 has 14 amino acids.

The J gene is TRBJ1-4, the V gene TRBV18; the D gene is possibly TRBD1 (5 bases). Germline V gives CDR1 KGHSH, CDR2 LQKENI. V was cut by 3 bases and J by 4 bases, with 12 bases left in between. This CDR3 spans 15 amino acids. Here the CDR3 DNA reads TGTGCCAGCTCACCGTCGACAGACCGTAATGAAAAACTGTTTTTT. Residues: CASSPSTDRNEKLFF.

CDR3 sequence (DNA): TGCGCCAGCAGCCAAGAGGACAGCTCCTACAATGAGCAGTTCTTC. Amino acid sequence: CASSQEDSSYNEQFF. The chain carries TRBV4-3 and TRBJ2-1, with D tentatively TRBD1 (6 bases). CDR1 is LGHNA and CDR2 is YSLEER in the germline V gene. The CDR3 has 15 residues. V dropped 0 bases and J dropped 0 bases, with 6 bases sitting between them.

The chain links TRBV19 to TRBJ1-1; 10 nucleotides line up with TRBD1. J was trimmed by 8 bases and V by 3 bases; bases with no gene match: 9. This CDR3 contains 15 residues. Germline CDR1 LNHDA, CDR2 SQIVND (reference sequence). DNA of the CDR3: TGTGCCAGTAGTATCTTCCCGGGACAGGGGAGAGAAGCTTTCTTT. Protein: CASSIFPGQGREAFF.

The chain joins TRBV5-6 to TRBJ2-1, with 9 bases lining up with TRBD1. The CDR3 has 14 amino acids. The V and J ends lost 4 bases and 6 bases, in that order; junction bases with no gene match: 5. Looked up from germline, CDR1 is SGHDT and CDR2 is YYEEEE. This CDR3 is CASSTGTGINEQFF. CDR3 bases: TGTGCCAGCAGCACCGGGACAGGGATCAATGAGCAGTTCTTC.

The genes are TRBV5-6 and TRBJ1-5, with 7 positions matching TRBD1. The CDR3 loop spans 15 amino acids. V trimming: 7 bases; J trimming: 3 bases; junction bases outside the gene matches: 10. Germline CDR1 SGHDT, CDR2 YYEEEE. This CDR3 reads CASQQGTNFNQPQHF. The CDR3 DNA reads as TGTGCCAGCCAACAGGGGACCAATTTCAATCAGCCCCAGCATTTT.

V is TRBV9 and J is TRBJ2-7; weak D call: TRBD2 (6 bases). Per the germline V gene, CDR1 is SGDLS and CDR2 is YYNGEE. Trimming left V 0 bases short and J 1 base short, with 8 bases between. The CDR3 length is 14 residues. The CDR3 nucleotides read TGTGCCAGCAGCGTAGATGGGAGGTCCTACGAGCAGTACTTC. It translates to CASSVDGRSYEQYF.

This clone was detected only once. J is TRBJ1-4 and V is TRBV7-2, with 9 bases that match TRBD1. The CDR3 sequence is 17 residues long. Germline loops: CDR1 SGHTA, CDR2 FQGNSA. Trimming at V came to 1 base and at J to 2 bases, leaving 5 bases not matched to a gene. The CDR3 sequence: CASSLVRGQGTNEKLFF. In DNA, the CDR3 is TGTGCCAGCAGCTTAGTTCGGGGACAGGGCACTAATGAAAAACTGTTTTTT.

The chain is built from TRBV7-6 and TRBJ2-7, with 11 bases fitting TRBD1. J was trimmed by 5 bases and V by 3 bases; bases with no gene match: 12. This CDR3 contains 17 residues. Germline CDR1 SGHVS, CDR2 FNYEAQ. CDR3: CASSFAPLGTGGNEQYF. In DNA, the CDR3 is TGTGCCAGCAGCTTTGCTCCTTTGGGGACAGGGGGTAACGAGCAGTACTTC.

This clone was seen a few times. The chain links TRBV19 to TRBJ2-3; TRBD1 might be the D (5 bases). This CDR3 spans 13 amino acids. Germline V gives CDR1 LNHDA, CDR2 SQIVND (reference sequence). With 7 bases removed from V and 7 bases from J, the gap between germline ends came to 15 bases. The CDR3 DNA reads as TGTGCCAGTATCCCAACCCCAGGGCATACGCAGTATTTT. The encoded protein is CASIPTPGHTQYF.